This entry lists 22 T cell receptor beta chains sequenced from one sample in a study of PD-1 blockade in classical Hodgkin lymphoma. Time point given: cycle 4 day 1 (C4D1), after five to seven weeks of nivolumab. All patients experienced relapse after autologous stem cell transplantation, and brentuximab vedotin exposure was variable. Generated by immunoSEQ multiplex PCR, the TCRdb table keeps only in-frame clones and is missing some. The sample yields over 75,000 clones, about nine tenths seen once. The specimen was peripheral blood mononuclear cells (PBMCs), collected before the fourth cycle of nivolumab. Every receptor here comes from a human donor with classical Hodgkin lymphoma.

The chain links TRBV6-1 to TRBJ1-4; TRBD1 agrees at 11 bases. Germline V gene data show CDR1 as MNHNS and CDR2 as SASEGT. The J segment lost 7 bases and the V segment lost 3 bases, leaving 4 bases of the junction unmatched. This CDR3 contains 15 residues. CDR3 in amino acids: CASSDEDRGPEKLFF. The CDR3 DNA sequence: TGTGCCAGCAGTGACGAGGACAGGGGGCCTGAAAAACTGTTTTTT.

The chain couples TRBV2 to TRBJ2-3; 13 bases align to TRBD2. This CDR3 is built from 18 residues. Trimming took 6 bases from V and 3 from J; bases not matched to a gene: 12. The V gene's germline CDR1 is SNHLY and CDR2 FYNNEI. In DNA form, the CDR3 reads TGTGCCAGCAGCCCGAATGGACTAGCGGGGGTATCGACAGATACGCAGTATTTT. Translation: CASSPNGLAGVSTDTQYF.

CDR3 region: CAWSMDRGSYEQYF. CDR3 DNA: TGTGCCTGGAGTATGGACAGGGGAAGCTACGAGCAGTACTTC. The chain joins TRBV30 to TRBJ2-7, with 9 bases identical to TRBD1. The CDR3 is 14 residues long. V trimming: 2 bases; J trimming: 3 bases; junction bases outside the gene matches: 5. From germline, CDR1 is GTSNPN and CDR2 SVGIG (reference sequence).

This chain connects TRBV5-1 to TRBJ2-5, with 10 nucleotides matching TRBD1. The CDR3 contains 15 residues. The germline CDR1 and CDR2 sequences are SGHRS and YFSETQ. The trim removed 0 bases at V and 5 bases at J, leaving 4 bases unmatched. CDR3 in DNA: TGCGCCAGCAGCTTGGGACAGGGGGCGCGTGAGACCCAGTACTTC. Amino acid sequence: CASSLGQGARETQYF.

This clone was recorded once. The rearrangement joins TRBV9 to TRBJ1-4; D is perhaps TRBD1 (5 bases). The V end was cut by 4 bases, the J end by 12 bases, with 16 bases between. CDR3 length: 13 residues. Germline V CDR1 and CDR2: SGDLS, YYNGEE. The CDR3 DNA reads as TGTGCCAGCAGCTCTCAGCATAGGGGAGAACTGTTTTTT. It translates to CASSSQHRGELFF.

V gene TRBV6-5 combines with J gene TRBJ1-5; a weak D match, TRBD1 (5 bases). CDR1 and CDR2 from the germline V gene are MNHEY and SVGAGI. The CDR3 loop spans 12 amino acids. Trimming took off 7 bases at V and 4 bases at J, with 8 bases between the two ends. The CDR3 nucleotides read TGTGCCAGCAAAGAGGGGAATCAGCCCCAGCATTTT. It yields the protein CASKEGNQPQHF.

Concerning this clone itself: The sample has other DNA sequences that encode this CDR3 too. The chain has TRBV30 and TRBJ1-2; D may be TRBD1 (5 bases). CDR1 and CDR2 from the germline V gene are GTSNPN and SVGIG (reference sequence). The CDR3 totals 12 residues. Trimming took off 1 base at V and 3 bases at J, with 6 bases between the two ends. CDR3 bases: TGTGCCTGGAGTGGCAGGGACTATGGCTACACCTTC. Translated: CAWSGRDYGYTF.

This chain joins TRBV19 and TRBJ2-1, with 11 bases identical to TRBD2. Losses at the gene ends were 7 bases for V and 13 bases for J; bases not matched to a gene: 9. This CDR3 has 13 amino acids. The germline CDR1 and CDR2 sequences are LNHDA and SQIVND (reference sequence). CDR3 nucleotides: TGTGCCAGTAATACCGGGACTAGCGGCATTCAGTTCTTC. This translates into CASNTGTSGIQFF.

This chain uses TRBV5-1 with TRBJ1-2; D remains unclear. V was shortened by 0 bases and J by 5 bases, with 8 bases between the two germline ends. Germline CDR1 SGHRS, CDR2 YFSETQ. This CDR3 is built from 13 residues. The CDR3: CASSLEQYYGYTF. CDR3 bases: TGCGCCAGCAGCTTGGAACAGTATTATGGCTACACCTTC.

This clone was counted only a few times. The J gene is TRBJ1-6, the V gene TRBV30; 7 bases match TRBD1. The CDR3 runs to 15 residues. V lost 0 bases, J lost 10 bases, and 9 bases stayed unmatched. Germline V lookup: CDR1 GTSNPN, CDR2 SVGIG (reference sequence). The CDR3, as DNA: TGTGCCTGGAGTGTACTTGGACAGGCCTCGTCACCCCTCCACTTT. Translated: CAWSVLGQASSPLHF.

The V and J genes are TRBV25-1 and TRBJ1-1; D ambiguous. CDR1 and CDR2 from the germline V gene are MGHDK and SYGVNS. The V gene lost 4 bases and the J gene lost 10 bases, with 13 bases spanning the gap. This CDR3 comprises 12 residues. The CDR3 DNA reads TGTGCCAGCAGTGGCCGGCTGTACGTAGCTTTCTTT. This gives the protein CASSGRLYVAFF.

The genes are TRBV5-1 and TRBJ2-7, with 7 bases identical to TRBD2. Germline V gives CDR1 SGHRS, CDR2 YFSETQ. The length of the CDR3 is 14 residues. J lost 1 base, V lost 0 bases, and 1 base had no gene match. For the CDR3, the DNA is TGCGCCAGCAGCTTGGAGCGGGGATCCTACGAGCAGTACTTC. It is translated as CASSLERGSYEQYF.

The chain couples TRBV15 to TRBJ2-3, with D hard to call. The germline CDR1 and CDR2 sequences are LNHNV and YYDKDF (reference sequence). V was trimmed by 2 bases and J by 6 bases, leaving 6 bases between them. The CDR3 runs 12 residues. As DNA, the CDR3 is TGTGCCACCAGCAGAATACAGGATACGCAGTATTTT. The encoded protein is CATSRIQDTQYF.

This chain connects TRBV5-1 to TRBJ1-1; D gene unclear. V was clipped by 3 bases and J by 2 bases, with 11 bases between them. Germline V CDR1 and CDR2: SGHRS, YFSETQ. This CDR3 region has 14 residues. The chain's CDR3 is CASSWTTSNTEAFF. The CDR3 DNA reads TGCGCCAGCAGCTGGACGACCTCAAACACTGAAGCTTTCTTT.

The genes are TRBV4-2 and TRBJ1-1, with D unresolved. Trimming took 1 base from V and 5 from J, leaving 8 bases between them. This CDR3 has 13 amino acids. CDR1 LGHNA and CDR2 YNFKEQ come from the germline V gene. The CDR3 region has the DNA TGTGCCAGCAGCCAAGGCGGCCAAACTGAAGCTTTCTTT. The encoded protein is CASSQGGQTEAFF.

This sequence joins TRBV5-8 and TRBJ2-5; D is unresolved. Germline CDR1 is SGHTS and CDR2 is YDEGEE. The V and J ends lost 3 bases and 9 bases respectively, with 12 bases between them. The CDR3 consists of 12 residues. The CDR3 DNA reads TGTGCCAGCAGCTCACCCGGTGGGGCCCAGTACTTC. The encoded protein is CASSSPGGAQYF.

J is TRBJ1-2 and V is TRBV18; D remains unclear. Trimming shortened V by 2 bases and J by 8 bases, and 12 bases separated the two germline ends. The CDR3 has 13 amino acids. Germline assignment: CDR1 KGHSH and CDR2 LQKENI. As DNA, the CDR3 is TGTGCCAGCTCACCAGGGCCGCTCGCGGGCTACACCTTC. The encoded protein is CASSPGPLAGYTF.

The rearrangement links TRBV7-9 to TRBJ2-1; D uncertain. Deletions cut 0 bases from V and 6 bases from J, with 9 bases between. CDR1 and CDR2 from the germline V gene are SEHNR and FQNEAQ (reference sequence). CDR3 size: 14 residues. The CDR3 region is CASSLAPSGNEQFF. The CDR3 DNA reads TGTGCCAGCAGCTTAGCGCCGTCCGGCAATGAGCAGTTCTTC. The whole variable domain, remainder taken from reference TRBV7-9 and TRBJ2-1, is DTGVSQNPRHKITKRGQNVTFRCDPISEHNRLYWYRQTLGQGPEFLTYFQNEAQLEKSRLLSDRFSAERPKGSFSTLEIQRTEQGDSAMYLCASSLAPSGNEQFFGPGTRLTVL.

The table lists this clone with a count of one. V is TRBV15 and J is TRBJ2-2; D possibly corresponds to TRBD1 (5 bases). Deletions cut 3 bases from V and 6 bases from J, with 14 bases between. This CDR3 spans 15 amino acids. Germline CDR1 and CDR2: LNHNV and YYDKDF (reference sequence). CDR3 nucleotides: TGTGCCACCAGCAGGGCGCAGGGTGAGGCCGGGGAGCTGTTTTTT. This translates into CATSRAQGEAGELFF. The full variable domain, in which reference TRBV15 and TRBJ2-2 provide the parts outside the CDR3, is DAMVIQNPRYQVTQFGKPVTLSCSQTLNHNVMYWYQQKSSQAPKLLFHYYDKDFNNEADTPDNFQSRRPNTSFCFLDIRSPGLGDTAMYLCATSRAQGEAGELFFGEGSRLTVL.

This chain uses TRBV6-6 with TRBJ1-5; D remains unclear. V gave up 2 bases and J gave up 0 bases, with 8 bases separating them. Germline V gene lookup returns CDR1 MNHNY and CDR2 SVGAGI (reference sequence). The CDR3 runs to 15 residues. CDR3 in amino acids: CASSYDLYSNQPQHF. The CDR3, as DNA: TGTGCCAGCAGTTACGATCTATATAGCAATCAGCCCCAGCATTTT.

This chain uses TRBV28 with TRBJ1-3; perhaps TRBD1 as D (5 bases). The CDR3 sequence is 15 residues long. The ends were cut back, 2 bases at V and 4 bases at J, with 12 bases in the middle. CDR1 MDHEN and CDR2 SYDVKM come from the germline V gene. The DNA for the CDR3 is TGTGCCAGCAGTTTAAGGGGACGGGTAGGAAACACCATATATTTT. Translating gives CASSLRGRVGNTIYF.

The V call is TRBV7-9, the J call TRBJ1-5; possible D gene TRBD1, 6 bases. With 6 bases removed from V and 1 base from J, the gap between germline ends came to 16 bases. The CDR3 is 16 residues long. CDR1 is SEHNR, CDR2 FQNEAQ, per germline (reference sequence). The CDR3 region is CASSPTGPLSNQPQHF. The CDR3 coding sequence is TGTGCCAGCAGTCCGACAGGACCTTTAAGCAATCAGCCCCAGCATTTT.